This TCR beta chain was sequenced for a study of Ad26.COV2.S vaccination and SARS-CoV-2 variants. Study details: The authors gave Ad26.COV2.S intramuscularly, either once or twice 56 days apart.

Data came from immunoSEQ multiplex PCR; TCRdb stores just in-frame clones and leaves some out. The table shows about 350,000 clones, with approximately 86% occurring only once. Study observations and caveats: The TCR breadth and depth analyses may have understated or missed part of the total T cell responses. The study found higher spike-specific TCR breadth in vaccine than placebo recipients.

Indicated treatment: about 20 received Ad26.COV2.S at low or high dose, single or two shots; roughly five received placebo; per-sample allocation not given. At day 63 after the first vaccine or placebo injection, samples were drawn. V lost 5 bases and J 8 bases, leaving 15 bases between the germline ends. Germline CDR1 and CDR2: MDHEN and SYDVKM. The CDR3 is 13 residues long. With respect to this clone: The antigen remains undetermined.

This receptor was taken from a person aged 18-60 years who received the Ad26.COV2.S COVID-19 vaccine or a placebo. The V gene is TRBV28, the J gene TRBJ1-2; no firm D call. Specimen: peripheral blood, collected in a trial of Ad26.COV2.S vaccine versus placebo. The CDR3 nucleotides read TGTGCCAGCAGTCCCCACCGACGGTCGGGCTACACCTTC. Translating it yields CASSPHRRSGYTF.